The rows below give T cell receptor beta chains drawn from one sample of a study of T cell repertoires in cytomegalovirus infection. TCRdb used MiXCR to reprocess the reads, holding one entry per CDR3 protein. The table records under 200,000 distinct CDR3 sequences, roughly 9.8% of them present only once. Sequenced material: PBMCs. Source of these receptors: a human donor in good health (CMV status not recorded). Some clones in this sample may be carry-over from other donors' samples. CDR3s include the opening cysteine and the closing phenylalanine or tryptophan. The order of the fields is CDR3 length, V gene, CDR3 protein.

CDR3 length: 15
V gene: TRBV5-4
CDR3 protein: CASSATGGAGYEQYF

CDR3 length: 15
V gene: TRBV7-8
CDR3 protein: CASSAEGTANYGYTF

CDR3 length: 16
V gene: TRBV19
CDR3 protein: CASSDLGSPGNTEAFF

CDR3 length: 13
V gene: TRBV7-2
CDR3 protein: CASSLKTSYEQYF

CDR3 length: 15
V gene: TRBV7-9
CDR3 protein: CASSRNTILGTEAFF

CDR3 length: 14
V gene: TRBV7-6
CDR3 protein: CASSSSFDSGELFF

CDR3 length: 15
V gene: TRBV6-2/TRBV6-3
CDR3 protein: CASRDDQHSSYEQYF

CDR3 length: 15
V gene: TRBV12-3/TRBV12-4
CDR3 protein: CASTLGGRVQNIQYF

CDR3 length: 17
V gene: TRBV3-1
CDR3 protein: CASSHRLAVLSYNEQFF

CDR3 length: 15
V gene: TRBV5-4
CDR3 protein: CASSLKDLTTDTQYF

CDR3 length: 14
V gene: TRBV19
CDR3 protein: CASSIDTGGTEAFF

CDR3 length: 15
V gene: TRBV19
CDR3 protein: CASSIGQSVSYEQYF

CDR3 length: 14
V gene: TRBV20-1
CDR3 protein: CSAKAGGQRNEQFF

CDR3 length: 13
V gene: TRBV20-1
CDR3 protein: CSAKLVVGNEAFF

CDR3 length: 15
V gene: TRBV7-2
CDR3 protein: CASSLDLGIRTEAFF

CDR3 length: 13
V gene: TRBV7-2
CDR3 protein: CASSLRGSETQYF

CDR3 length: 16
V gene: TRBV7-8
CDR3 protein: CASSLGRTLSSYEQYF

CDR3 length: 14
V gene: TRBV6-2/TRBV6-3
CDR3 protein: CASSYRPANTEAFF

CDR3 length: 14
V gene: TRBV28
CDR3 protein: CASMVGASNQPQHF

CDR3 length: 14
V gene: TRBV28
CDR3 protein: CASSFGGSVDGYTF

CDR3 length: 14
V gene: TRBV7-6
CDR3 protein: CASSPYGDNQPQHF

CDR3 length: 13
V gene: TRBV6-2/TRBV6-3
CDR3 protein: CASSYWRANEQFF

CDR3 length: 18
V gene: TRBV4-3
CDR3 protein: CASSRGFRAGVNTGELFF

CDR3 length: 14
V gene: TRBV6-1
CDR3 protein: CASSPSGRVYGYTF

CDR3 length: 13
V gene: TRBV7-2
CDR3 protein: CASSVAGNYGYTF

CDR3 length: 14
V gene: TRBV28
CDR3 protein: CASRRTTDYNEQFF

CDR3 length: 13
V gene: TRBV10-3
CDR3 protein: CAIKGPTSTEAFF

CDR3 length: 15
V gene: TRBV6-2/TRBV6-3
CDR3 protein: CASSPGQRSSYEQYF

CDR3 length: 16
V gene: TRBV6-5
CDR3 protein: CAIRGSGTRSYNEQFF

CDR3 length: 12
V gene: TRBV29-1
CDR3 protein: CSVGGFSYEQYF

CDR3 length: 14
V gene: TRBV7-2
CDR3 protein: CASSLSTLQETQYF

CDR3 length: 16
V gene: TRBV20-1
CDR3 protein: CSARGTGQMFNYGYTF

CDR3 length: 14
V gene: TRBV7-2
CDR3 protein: CASREGMVNTEAFF

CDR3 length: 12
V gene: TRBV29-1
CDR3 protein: CSVRDGNQPQHF

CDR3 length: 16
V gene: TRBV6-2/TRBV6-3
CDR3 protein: CASRMTSGSGANVLTF

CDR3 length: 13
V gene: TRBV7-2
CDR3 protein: CASSLSPNQPQHF

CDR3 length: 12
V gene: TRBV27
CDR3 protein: CASSRWGTEAFF

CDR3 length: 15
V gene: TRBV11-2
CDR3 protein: CASHSRGVSYNEQFF

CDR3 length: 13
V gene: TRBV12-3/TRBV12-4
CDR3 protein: CASSVAMNTEAFF

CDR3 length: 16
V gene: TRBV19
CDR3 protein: CASRQTGISGANVLTF

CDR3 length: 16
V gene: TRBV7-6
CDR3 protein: CASSSITGSSYNEQFF

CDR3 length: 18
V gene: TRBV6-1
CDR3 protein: CATTPPPSKSLSYNEQFF

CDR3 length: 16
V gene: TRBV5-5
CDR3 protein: CASSATSSAGNQPQHF

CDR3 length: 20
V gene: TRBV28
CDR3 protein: CASSSTRDRVNHATNEKLFF

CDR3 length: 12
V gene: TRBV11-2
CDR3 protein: CASSSVTDTQYF

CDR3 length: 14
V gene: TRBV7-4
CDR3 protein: CASSPRGQGNIQYF

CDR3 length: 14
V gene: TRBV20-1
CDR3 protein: CSARTSGIGNEQFF

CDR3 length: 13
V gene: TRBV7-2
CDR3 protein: CASSPNRGTEAFF

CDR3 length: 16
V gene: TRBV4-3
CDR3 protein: CASSQGSDTSGNTIYF

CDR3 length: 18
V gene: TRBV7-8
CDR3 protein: CASSLAALPNSGANVLTF

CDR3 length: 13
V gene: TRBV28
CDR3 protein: CASHTGGGEKLFF

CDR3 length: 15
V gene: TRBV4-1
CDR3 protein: CASSQDKALNQPQHF

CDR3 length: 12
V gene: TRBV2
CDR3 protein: CAKSRANNEQFF

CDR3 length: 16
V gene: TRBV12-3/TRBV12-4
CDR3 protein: CASSPREGVGNTEAFF

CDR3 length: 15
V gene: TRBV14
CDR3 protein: CASSQLMRGYNEQFF